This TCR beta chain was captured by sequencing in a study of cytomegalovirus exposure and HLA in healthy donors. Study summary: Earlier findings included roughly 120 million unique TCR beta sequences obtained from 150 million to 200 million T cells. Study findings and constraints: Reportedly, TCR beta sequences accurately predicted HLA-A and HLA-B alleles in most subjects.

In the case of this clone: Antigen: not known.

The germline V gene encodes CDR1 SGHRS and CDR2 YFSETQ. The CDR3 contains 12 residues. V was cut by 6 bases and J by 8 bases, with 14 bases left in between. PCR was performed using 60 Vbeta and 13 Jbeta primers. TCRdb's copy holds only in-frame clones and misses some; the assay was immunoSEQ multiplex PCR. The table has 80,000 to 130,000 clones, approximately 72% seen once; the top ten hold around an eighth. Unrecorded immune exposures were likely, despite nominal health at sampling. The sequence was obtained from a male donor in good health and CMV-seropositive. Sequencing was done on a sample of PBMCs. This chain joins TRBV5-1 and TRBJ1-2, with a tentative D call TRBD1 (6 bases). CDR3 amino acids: CASTSTRGGYTF. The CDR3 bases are TGCGCCAGCACCTCGACCAGGGGAGGCTACACCTTC.